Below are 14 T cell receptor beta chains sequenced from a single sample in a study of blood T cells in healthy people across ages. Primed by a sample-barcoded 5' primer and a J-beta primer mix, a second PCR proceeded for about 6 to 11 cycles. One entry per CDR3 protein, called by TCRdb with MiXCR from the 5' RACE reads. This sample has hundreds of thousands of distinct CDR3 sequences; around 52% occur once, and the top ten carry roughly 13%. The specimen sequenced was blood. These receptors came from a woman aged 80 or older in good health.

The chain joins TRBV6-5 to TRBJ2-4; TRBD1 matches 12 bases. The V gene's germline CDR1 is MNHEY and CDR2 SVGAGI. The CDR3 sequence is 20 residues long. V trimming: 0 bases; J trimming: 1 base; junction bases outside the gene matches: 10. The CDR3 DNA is TGTGCCAGCAGTTACTCCGAACGGGACAGGGGGCGAGCGGCCAAAAACATTCAGTACTTC. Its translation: CASSYSERDRGRAAKNIQYF.

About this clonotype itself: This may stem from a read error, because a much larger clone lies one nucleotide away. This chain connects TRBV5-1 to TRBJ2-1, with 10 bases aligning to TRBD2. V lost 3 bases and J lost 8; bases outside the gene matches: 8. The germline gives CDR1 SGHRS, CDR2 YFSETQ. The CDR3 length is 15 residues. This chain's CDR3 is CASSWQAGGPHEQFF. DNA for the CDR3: TGCGCCAGCAGCTGGCAAGCGGGAGGGCCCCATGAGCAGTTCTTC.

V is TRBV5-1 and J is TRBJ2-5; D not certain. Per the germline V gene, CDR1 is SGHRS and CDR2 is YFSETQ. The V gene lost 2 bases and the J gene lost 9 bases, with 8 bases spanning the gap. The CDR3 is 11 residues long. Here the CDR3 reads CASSFAGSQYF. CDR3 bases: TGCGCCAGCAGCTTCGCCGGTTCCCAGTACTTC.

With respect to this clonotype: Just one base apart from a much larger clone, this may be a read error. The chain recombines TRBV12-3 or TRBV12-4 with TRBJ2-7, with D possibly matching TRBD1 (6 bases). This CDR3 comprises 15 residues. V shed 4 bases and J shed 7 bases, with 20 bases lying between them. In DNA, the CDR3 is TGTGCCAGCAGTTCCCAGGGGTCGACCTACAATGAGCAGTACTTC. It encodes CASSSQGSTYNEQYF.

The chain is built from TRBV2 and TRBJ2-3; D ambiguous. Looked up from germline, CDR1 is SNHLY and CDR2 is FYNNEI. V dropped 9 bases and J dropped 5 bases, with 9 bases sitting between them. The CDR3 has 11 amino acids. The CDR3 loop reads CASEPGDTQYF. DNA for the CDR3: TGTGCCAGTGAGCCTGGAGATACGCAGTATTTT. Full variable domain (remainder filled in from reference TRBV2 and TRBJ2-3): EPEVTQTPSHQVTQMGQEVILRCVPISNHLYFYWYRQILGQKVEFLVSFYNNEISEKSEIFDDQFSVERPDGSNFTLKIRSTKLEDSAMYFCASEPGDTQYFGPGTRLTVL.

The CDR3: CASSSHRGSGANVLTF. DNA of the CDR3: TGTGCCAGCAGTTCGCATAGAGGGTCTGGGGCCAACGTCCTGACTTTC. The chain combines TRBV12-3 or TRBV12-4 with TRBJ2-6; maybe TRBD2 (5 bases). Trimming stripped 4 bases from V and 1 base from J, with 11 bases between. The CDR3 totals 16 residues.

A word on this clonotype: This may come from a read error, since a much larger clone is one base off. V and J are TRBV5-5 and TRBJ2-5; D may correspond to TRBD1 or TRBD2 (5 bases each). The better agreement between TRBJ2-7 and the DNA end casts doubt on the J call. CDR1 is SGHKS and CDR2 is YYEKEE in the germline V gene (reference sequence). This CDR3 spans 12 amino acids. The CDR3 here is CASSPAGSEQYF. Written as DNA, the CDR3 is TGTGCCAGCAGCCCGGCAGGGAGCGAGCAGTACTTC.

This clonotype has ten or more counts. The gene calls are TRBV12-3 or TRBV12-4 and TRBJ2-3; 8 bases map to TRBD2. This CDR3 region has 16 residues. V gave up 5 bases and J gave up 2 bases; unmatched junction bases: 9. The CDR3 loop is CASSKRSGGPTDTQYF. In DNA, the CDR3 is TGTGCCAGCAGTAAGCGCAGCGGGGGACCCACAGATACGCAGTATTTT.

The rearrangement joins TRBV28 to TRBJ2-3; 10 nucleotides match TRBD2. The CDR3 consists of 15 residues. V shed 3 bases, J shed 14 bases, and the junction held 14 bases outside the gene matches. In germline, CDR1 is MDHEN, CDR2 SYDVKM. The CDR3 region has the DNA TGTGCCAGCAGTTTGCCTAGCGGGAGTGACAGATACGCGTATTTT. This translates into CASSLPSGSDRYAYF.

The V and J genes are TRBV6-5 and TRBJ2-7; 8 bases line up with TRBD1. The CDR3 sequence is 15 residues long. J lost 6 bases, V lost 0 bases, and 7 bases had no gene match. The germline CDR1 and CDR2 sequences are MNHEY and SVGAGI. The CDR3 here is CASSYSSGQGFEQYF. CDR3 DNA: TGTGCCAGCAGTTACTCCTCCGGACAGGGTTTCGAGCAGTACTTC.

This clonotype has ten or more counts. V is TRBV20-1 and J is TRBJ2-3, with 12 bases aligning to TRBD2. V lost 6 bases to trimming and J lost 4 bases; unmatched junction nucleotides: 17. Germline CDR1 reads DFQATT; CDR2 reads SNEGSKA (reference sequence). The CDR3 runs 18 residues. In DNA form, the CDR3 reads TGCAGTGCGCCAAAAGGGACTAGCGGGCTCCTGGTGGCAGATACGCAGTATTTT. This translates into CSAPKGTSGLLVADTQYF.

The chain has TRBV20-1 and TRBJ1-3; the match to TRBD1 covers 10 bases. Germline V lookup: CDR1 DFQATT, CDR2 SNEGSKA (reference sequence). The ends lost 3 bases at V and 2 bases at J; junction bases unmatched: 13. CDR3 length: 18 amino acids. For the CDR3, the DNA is TGCAGTGCTAGGGCCGGGACAGGGGCCCCCGCGGCTGGAAACACCATATATTTT. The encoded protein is CSARAGTGAPAAGNTIYF.

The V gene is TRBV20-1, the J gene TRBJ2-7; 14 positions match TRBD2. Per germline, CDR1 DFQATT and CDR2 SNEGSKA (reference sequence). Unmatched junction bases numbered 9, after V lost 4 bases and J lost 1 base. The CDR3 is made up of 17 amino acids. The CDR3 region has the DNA TGCAGTGCTACCCAGACTAGCGGGGGGGTTTTTTCCTACGAGCAGTACTTC. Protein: CSATQTSGGVFSYEQYF.

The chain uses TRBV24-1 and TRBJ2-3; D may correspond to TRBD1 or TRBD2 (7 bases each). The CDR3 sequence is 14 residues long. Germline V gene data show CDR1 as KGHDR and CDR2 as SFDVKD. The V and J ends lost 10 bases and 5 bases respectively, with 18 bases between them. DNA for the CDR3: TGTGCCACTCGCCCCAGGGGGGGAGAAGATACGCAGTATTTT. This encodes CATRPRGGEDTQYF.